The sequence of this TCR beta chain was determined in a study of blood T cell repertoires in COVID-19. The CDR3 sequence is 14 residues long. Germline values: CDR1 MDHEN, CDR2 SYDVKM. The V gene end was trimmed by 4 bases and the J gene end by 1 base; junction bases not matched to a gene: 2. As handled by the study authors: The authors estimated nucleated cell counts from reference gene primer amplification. The data were produced by immunoSEQ multiplex PCR, yet TCRdb's version contains in-frame clones alone and is incomplete. The V and J calls and clone size come from that table; D and trimming were worked out from the DNA. In the table there are under 250,000 clones, approximately 85% of which are singletons.

The rearrangement joins TRBV28 to TRBJ2-3; 7 bases fit TRBD1. The sequenced sample consisted of peripheral blood. This TCR derives from an elderly woman with COVID-19, enrolled during active disease. Written as DNA, the CDR3 is TGTGCCAGCAGTTCGGACAGGCGCACAGATACGCAGTATTTT. This translates into CASSSDRRTDTQYF.